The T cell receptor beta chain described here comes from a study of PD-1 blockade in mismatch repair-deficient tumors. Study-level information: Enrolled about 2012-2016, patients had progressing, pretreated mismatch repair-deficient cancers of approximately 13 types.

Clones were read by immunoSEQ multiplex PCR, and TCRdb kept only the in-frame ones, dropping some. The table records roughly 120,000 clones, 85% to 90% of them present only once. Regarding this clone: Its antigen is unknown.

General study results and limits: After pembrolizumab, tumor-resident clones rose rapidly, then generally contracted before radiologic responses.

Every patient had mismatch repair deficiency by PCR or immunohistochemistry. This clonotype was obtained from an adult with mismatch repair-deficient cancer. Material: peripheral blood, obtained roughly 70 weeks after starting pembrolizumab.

The CDR3 region is CASSSGAGQEKLFF. In DNA form, the CDR3 reads TGTGCCAGCAGCTCCGGGGCCGGCCAGGAAAAACTGTTTTTT. The rearrangement joins TRBV7-2 to TRBJ1-4; TRBD1 might be the D (5 bases). Trimming stripped 4 bases from V and 8 bases from J, with 14 bases between. The CDR3 is made up of 14 amino acids. Germline values: CDR1 SGHTA, CDR2 FQGNSA.